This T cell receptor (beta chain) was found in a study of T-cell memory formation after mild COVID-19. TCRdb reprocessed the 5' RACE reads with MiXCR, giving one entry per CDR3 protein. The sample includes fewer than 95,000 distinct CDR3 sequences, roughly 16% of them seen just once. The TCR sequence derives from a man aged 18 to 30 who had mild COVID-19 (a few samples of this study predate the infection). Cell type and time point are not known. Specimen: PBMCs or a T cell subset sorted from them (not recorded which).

The CDR3 sequence is CASSQDLWRGGRWGYNEQFF. The CDR3 DNA reads as TGTGCCAGCAGCCAAGATCTTTGGCGGGGGGGCCGATGGGGCTACAATGAGCAGTTCTTC. This sequence joins TRBV3-1 and TRBJ2-1; 9 bases match TRBD2. This CDR3 has 20 residues. Germline values: CDR1 LGHDT, CDR2 YNNKEL (reference sequence). The J segment lost 3 bases and the V segment lost 0 bases, leaving 15 bases of the junction unmatched.